The sequence of this T cell receptor (beta chain) was determined in a study of T cells in tuberculosis. About the study: In South Africa, adults with active tuberculosis were compared with IGRA-negative and latently infected IGRA-positive adolescents. Overall study findings and caveats: Smaller alpha distances in active tuberculosis partly reflected shorter CDR3-alpha lengths.

Trimming took 3 bases from V and 6 from J, leaving 11 bases between them. Germline CDR1 is MDHEN and CDR2 is SYDVKM. The CDR3 contains 13 residues. This clone was counted once. As yet, its antigen is unknown. Only in-frame clones appear in the TCRdb table, and some are missing; sequencing was by immunoSEQ multiplex PCR. The sample has approximately 29,000 clones, around 90% seen once. This clonotype was obtained from a donor aged 10 to 29 with latent tuberculosis or without tuberculosis infection. Sequences were obtained from PBMCs. This sequence joins TRBV28 and TRBJ2-5, with no clear D. CDR3 residues: CASSLTQKQTQYF. Written as DNA, the CDR3 is TGTGCCAGCAGTTTGACACAGAAACAGACCCAGTACTTC.